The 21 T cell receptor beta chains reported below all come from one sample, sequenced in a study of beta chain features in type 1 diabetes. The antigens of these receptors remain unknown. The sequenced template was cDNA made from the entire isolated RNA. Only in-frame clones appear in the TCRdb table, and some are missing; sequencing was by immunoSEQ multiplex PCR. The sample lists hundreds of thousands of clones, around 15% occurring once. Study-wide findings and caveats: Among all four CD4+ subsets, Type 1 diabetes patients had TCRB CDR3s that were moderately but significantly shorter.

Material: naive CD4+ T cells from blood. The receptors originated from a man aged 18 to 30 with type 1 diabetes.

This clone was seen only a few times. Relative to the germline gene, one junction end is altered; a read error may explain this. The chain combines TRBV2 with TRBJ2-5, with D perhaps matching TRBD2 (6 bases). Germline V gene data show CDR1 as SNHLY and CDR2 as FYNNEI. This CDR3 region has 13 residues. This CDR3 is CAKSSGPGEAQYF. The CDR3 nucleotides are TGTGCCAAATCCAGTGGGCCGGGAGAGGCCCAGTACTTC.

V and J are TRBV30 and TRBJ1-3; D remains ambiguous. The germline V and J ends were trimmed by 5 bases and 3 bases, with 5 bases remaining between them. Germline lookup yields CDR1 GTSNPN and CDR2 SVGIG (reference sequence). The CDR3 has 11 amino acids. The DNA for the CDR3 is TGTGCCTGGGGAGGTGGAAACACCATATATTTT. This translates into CAWGGGNTIYF.

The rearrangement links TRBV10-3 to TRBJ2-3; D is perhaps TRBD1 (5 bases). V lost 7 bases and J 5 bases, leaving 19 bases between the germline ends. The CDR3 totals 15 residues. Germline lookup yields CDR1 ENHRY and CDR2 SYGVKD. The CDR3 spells CAIMLQGTGRDTQYF. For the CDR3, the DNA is TGTGCCATCATGCTGCAGGGAACGGGTAGAGATACGCAGTATTTT.

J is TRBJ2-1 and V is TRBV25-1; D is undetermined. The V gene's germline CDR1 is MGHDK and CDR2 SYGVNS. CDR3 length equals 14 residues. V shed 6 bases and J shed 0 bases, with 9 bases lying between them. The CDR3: CASRGSVSYNEQFF. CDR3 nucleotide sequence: TGTGCCAGCAGGGGCTCTGTCTCCTACAATGAGCAGTTCTTC.

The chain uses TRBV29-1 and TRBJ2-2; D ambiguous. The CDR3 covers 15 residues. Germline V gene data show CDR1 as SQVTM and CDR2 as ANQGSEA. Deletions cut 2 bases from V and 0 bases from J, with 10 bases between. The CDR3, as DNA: TGCAGCGTTGAACTCCGTCAGGCGAACACCGGGGAGCTGTTTTTT. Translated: CSVELRQANTGELFF.

CDR3 amino acids: CSVARDSNTEAFF. In DNA form, the CDR3 reads TGCAGCGTTGCCAGGGATTCGAACACTGAAGCTTTCTTT. The V and J genes are TRBV29-1 and TRBJ1-1; D might be TRBD1 (5 bases). This CDR3 spans 13 amino acids. Trimming shortened V by 4 bases and J by 1 base, and 10 bases separated the two germline ends. Looked up from germline, CDR1 is SQVTM and CDR2 is ANQGSEA.

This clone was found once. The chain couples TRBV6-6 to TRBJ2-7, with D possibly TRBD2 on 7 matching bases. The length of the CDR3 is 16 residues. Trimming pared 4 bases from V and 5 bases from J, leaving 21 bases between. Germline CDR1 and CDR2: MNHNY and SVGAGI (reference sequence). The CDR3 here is CASSFLVGGASHEQYF. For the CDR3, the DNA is TGTGCCAGCAGTTTTCTGGTTGGGGGGGCTTCCCACGAGCAGTACTTC.

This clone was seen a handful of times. CDR3 in amino acids: CASSPLRITDEAFF. The CDR3 DNA sequence: TGTGCCAGCAGCCCGCTAAGAATTACAGATGAAGCTTTCTTT. V gene TRBV7-2 combines with J gene TRBJ1-1; D is undetermined. This CDR3 spans 14 amino acids. Germline V gene data show CDR1 as SGHTA and CDR2 as FQGNSA. V was shortened by 5 bases and J by 7 bases, with 17 bases between the two germline ends.

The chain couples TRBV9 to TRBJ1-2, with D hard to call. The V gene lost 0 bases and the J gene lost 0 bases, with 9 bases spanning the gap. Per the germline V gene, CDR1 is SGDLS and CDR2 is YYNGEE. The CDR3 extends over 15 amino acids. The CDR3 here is CASSVDITTNYGYTF. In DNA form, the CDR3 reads TGTGCCAGCAGCGTAGATATCACCACTAACTATGGCTACACCTTC.

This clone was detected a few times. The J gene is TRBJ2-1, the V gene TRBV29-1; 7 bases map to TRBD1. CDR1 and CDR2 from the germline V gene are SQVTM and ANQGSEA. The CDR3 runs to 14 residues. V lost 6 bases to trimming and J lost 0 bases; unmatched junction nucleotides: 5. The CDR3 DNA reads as TGCAGCGTGAAGGACAGGAGCTCCTACAATGAGCAGTTCTTC. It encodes CSVKDRSSYNEQFF.

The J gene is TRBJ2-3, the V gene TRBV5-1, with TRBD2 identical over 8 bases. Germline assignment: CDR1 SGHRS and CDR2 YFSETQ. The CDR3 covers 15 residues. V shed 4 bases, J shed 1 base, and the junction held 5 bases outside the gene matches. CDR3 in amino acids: CASSGAGVGTDTQYF. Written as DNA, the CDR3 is TGCGCCAGCAGCGGAGCGGGAGTGGGCACAGATACGCAGTATTTT.

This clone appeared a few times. The CDR3 is CASSLYREGDEQFF. CDR3 sequence (DNA): TGTGCCAGCAGTTTATACAGGGAAGGCGATGAGCAGTTCTTC. The chain links TRBV27 to TRBJ2-1; a possible D gene is TRBD1 (6 bases). The V and J ends lost 1 base and 8 bases respectively, with 12 bases between them. This CDR3 has 14 amino acids. Germline CDR1 MNHEY, CDR2 SMNVEV (reference sequence).

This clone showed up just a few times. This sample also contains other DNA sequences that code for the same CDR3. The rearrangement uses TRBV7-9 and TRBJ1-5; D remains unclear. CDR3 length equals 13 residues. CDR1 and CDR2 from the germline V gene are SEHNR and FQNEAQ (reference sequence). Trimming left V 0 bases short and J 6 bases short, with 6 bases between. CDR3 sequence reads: CASSLARAQPQHF. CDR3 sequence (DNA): TGTGCCAGCAGCTTAGCCCGGGCTCAGCCCCAGCATTTT. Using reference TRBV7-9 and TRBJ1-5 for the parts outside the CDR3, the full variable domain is DTGVSQNPRHKITKRGQNVTFRCDPISEHNRLYWYRQTLGQGPEFLTYFQNEAQLEKSRLLSDRFSAERPKGSFSTLEIQRTEQGDSAMYLCASSLARAQPQHFGDGTRLSIL.

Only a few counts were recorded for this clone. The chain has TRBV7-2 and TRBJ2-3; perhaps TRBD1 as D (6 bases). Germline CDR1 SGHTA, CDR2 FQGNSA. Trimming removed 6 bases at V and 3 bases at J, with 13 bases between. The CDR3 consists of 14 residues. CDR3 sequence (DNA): TGTGCCAGCAGTTGGGCTACAGGGACAGATACGCAGTATTTT. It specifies CASSWATGTDTQYF.

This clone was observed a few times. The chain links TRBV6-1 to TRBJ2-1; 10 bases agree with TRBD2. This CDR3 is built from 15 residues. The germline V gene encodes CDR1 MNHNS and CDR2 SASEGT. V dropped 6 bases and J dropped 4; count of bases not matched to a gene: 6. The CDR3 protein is CASSPSGLAYNEQFF. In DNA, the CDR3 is TGTGCCAGCAGCCCCTCGGGACTAGCGTACAATGAGCAGTTCTTC.

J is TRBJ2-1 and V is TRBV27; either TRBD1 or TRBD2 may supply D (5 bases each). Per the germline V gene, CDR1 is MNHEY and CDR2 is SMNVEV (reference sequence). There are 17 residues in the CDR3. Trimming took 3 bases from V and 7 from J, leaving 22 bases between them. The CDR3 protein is CASSFPRAGALGNEQFF. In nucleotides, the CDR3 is TGTGCCAGCAGTTTCCCTCGTGCCGGGGCTCTTGGGAATGAGCAGTTCTTC.

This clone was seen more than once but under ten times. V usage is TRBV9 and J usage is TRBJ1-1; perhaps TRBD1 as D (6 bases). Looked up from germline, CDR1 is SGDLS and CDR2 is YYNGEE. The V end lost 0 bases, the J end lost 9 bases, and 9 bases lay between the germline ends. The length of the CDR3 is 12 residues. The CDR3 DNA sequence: TGTGCCAGCAGCGTAGGAGGGGGTAAAGCTTTCTTT. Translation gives CASSVGGGKAFF.

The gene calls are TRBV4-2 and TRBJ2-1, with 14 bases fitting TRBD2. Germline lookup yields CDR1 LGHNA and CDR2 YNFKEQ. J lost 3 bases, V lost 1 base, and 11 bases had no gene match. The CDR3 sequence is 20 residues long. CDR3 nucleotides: TGTGCCAGCAGCCAAGTACCGGGACTAGCGGGGGCGCCGCTCTACAATGAGCAGTTCTTC. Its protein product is CASSQVPGLAGAPLYNEQFF.

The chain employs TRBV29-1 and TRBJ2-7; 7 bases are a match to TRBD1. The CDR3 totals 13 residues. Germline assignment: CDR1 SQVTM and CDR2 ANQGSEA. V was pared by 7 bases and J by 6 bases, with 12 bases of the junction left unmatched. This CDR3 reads CSAASGGSFEQYF. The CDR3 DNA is TGCAGCGCCGCTTCAGGGGGTAGCTTCGAGCAGTACTTC.

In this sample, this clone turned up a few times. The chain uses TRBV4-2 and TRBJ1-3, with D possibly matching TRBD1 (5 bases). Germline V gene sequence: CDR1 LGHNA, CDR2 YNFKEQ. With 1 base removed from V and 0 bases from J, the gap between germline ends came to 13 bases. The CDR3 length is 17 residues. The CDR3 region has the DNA TGTGCCAGCAGCCAAGGACCCCGGGACGGCTCTGGAAACACCATATATTTT. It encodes CASSQGPRDGSGNTIYF.

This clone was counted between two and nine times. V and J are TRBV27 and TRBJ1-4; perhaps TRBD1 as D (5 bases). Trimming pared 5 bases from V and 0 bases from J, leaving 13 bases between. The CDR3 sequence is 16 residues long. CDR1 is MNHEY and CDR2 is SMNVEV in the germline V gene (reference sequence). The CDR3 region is CASSPPGYPTNEKLFF. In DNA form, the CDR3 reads TGTGCCAGCAGTCCCCCAGGGTATCCAACTAATGAAAAACTGTTTTTT.